This record concerns one TCR beta chain sequence. Its matching antigen is unknown. The source of the sample is a study of coeliac disease. Study-wide results and limits: In active celiac disease, intraepithelial and lamina propria TRB and TRG repertoires were less clonal than controls. Of coeliac lamina propria samples, about 55% of the 18 held published gliadin-specific TRB sequences, versus 1 of 6 controls. Unbiased detection of gliadin-specific T cells was judged not feasible with this approach.

Generated by immunoSEQ multiplex PCR, the TCRdb table keeps only in-frame clones and is missing some. Here the sample spans roughly 4,200 clones, around 60% being singletons. V shed 5 bases and J shed 2 bases, with 11 bases lying between them. Germline CDR1 is SGHTS and CDR2 is YDEGEE. CDR3 length: 14 amino acids. Each fraction contributed one roughly 500,000-cell aliquot for sequencing. The rearrangement uses TRBV5-8 and TRBJ1-3; D remains unclear. The sequence came from a woman aged 25 to 39 without celiac disease. The sample consisted of lymphocytes from the gut lamina propria. CDR3 nucleotides: TGTGCCAGCAGGAAGTCGGTTACTGGAAACACCATATATTTT. Translated, it gives CASRKSVTGNTIYF.